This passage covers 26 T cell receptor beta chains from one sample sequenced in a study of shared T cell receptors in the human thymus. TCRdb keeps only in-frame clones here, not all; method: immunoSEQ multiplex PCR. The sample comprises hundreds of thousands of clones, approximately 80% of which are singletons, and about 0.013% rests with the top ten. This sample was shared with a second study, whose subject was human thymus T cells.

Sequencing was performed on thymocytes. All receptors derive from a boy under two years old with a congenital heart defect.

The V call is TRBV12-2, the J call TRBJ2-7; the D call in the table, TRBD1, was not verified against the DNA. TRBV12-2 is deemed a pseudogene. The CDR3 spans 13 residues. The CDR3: CARGLQGPYEQYF. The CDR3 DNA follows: TGTGCAAGGGGTCTACAGGGCCCCTACGAGCAGTACTTC.

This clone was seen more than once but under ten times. The CDR3 sequence is CASSSNHPGGLGEKLFF. In DNA form, the CDR3 reads TGCGCCAGCAGTTCCAACCACCCGGGGGGTCTAGGCGAAAAACTGTTTTTT. The V and J genes are TRBV5-1 and TRBJ1-4; weak D call: TRBD1 (5 bases). Germline loops: CDR1 SGHRS, CDR2 YFSETQ. Between the trimmed V and J ends, which lost 5 bases and 8 bases, there was a span of 25 bases. The CDR3 runs to 17 residues.

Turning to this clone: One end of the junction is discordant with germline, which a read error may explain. The CDR3 coding sequence is TGTGCCAGCAGTCACTCCCGACTAGCGGGGGACAATGAGCAGTTCTTC. It yields the protein CASSHSRLAGDNEQFF. The rearrangement joins TRBV6-5 to TRBJ2-1; 12 bases are a match to TRBD2. CDR1 and CDR2 from the germline V gene are MNHEY and SVGAGI. This CDR3 is built from 16 residues.

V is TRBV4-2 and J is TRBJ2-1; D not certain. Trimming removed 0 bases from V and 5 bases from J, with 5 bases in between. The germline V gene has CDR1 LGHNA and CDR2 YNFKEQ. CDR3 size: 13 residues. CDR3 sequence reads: CASSQDRDNEQFF. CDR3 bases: TGTGCCAGCAGCCAAGATAGAGACAATGAGCAGTTCTTC.

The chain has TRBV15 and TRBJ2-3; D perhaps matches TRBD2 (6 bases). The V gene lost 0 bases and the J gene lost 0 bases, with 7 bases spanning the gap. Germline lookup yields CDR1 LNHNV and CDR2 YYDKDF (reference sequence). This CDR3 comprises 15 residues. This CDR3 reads CATSRDRGSTDTQYF. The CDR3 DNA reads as TGTGCCACCAGCAGAGATCGGGGGAGCACAGATACGCAGTATTTT.

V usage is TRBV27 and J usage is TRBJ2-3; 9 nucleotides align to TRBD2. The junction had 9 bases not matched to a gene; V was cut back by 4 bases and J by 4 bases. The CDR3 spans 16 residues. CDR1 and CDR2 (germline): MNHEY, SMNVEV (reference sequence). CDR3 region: CASSSPEGLASDTQYF. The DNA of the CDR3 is TGTGCCAGCAGTTCCCCTGAGGGACTAGCCTCAGATACGCAGTATTTT.

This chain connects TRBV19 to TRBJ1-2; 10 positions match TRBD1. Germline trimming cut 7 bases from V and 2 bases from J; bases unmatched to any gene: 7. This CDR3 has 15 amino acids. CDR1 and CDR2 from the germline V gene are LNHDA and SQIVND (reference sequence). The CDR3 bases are TGTGCCAGTACCCTAGGGGGACAGGGGAACTATGGCTACACCTTC. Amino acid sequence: CASTLGGQGNYGYTF.

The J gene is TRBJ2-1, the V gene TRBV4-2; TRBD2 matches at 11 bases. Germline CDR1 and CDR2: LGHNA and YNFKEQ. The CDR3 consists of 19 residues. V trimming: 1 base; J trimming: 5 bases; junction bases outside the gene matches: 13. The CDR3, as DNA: TGTGCCAGCAGCCAAGGCGGGACTAGCGGCCCCTGGGGCCACAATGAGCAGTTCTTC. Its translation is CASSQGGTSGPWGHNEQFF.

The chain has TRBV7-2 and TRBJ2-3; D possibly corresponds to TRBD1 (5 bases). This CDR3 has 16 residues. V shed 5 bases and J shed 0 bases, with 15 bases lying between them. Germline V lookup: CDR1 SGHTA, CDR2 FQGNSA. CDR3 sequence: CASSVPQVPSTDTQYF. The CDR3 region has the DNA TGTGCCAGCAGCGTGCCACAGGTTCCTAGCACAGATACGCAGTATTTT.

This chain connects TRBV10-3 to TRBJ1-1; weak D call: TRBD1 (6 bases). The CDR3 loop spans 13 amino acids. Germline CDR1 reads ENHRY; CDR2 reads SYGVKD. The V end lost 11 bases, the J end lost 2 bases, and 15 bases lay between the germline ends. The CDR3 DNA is TGTGCCGTGCACAGGGACCTTAACACTGAAGCTTTCTTT. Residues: CAVHRDLNTEAFF.

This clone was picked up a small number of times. CDR3 sequence reads: CASSQMTSGTEQYF. CDR3 in DNA: TGCGCCAGCAGCCAAATGACTAGCGGGACCGAGCAGTACTTC. The gene calls are TRBV4-3 and TRBJ2-7, with 11 nucleotides matching TRBD2. Trimming at V came to 2 bases and at J to 6 bases, leaving 3 bases not matched to a gene. CDR1 LGHNA and CDR2 YSLEER come from the germline V gene. This CDR3 contains 14 residues.

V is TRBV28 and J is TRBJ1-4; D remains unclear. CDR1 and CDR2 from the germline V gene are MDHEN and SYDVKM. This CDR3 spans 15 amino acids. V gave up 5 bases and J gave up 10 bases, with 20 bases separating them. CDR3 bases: TGTGCCAGCAGTGGGGAGCAGCTCAATGAAGGAAAACTGTTTTTT. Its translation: CASSGEQLNEGKLFF.

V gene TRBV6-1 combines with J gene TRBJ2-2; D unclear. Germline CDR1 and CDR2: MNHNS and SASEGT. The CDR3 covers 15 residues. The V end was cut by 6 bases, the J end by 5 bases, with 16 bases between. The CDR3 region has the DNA TGTGCCAGCAGGCCGATTGAGGTCCGTACCGGGGAGCTGTTTTTT. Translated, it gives CASRPIEVRTGELFF.

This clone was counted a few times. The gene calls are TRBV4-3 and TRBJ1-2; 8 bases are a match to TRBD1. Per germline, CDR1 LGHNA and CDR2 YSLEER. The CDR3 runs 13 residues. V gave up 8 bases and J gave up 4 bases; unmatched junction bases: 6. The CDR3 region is CASSAGTGYGYTF. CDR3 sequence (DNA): TGCGCCAGCTCCGCCGGGACAGGCTATGGCTACACCTTC.

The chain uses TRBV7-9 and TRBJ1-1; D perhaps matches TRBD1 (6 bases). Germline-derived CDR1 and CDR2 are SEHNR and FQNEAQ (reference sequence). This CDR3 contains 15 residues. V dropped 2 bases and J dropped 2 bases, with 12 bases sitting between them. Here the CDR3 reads CASSLWRQANTEAFF. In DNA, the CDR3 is TGTGCCAGCAGCTTATGGAGACAGGCCAACACTGAAGCTTTCTTT.

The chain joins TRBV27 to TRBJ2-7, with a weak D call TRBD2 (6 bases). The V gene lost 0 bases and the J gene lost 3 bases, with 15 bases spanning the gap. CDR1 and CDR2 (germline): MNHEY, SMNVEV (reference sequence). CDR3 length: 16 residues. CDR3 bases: TGTGCCAGCAGTTTATCCCCGGGGGTAGGGGTCTACGAGCAGTACTTC. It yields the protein CASSLSPGVGVYEQYF.

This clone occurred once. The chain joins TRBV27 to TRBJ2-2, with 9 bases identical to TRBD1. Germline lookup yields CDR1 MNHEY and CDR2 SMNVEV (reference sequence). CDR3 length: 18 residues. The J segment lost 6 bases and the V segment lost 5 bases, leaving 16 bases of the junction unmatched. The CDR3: CASSGTPSDRGLPGELFF. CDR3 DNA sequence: TGTGCCAGCAGTGGGACTCCCTCGGACAGGGGTTTGCCCGGGGAGCTGTTTTTT.

The CDR3 DNA reads TGTGCCAGCAGCCGCCCCTCGGAGGGTACCTACGAGCAGTACTTC. It specifies CASSRPSEGTYEQYF. This rearrangement joins TRBV11-2 to TRBJ2-7; tentatively, D is TRBD2 (6 bases). The CDR3 contains 15 residues. Trimming left V 5 bases short and J 2 bases short, with 16 bases between. Germline CDR1 is SGHAT and CDR2 is FQNNGV.

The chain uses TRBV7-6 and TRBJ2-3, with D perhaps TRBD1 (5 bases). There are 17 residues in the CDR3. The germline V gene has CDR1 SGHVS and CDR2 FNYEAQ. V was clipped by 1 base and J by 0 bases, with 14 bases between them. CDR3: CASSLGAGLTSTDTQYF. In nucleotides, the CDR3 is TGTGCCAGCAGCTTAGGAGCAGGGCTGACTAGCACAGATACGCAGTATTTT. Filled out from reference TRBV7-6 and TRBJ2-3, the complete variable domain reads GAGVSQSPRYKVTKRGQDVALRCDPISGHVSLYWYRQALGQGPEFLTYFNYEAQQDKSGLPNDRFSAERPEGSISTLTIQRTEQRDSAMYRCASSLGAGLTSTDTQYFGPGTRLTVL.

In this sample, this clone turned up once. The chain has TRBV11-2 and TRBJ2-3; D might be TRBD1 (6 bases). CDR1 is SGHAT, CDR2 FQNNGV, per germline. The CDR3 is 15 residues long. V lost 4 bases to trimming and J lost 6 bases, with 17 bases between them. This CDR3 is CASSSGGTGLDTQYF. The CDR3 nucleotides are TGTGCCAGCAGCTCCGGAGGCACAGGGTTGGATACGCAGTATTTT. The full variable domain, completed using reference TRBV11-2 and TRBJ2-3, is EAGVAQSPRYKIIEKRQSVAFWCNPISGHATLYWYQQILGQGPKLLIQFQNNGVVDDSQLPKDRFSAERLKGVDSTLKIQPAKLEDSAVYLCASSSGGTGLDTQYFGPGTRLTVL.

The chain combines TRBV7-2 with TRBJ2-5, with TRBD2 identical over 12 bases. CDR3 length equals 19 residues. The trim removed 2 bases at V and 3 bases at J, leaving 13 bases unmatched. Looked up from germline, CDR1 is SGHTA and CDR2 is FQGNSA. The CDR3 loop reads CASSLFYMSPSGREETQYF. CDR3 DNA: TGTGCCAGCAGCTTATTTTATATGTCGCCTAGCGGGAGGGAAGAGACCCAGTACTTC. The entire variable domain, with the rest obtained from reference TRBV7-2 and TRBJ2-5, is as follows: GAGVSQSPSNKVTEKGKDVELRCDPISGHTALYWYRQSLGQGLEFLIYFQGNSAPDKSGLPSDRFSAERTGGSVSTLTIQRTQQEDSAVYLCASSLFYMSPSGREETQYFGPGTRLLVL.

The CDR3: CASSVLYRDRAARDTQYF. CDR3 DNA: TGTGCCAGCAGTGTACTCTACCGGGACAGGGCGGCAAGGGATACGCAGTATTTT. The J gene is TRBJ2-3, the V gene TRBV6-1; 9 positions agree with TRBD1. Per the germline V gene, CDR1 is MNHNS and CDR2 is SASEGT. CDR3 size: 18 residues. The ends lost 4 bases at V and 6 bases at J; junction bases unmatched: 17.

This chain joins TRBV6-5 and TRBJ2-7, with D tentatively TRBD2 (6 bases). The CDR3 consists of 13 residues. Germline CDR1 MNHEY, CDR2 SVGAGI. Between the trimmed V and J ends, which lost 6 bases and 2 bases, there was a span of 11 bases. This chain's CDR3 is CASSAGRTYEQYF. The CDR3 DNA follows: TGTGCCAGCAGCGCGGGACGGACCTACGAGCAGTACTTC.

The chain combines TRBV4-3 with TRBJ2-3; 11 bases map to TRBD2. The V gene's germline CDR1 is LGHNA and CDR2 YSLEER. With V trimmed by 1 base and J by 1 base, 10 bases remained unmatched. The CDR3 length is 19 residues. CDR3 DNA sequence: TGCGCCAGCAGCCAAGCGGGGACTAGCGGCTGGTGGGGCACAGATACGCAGTATTTT. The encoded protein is CASSQAGTSGWWGTDTQYF.

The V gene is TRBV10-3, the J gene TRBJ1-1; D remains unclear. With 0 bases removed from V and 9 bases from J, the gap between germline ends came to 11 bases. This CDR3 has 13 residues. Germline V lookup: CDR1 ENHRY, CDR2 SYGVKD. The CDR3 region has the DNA TGTGCCATCAGTGAGTCAGGCGGGGTTAAAGCTTTCTTT. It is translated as CAISESGGVKAFF.

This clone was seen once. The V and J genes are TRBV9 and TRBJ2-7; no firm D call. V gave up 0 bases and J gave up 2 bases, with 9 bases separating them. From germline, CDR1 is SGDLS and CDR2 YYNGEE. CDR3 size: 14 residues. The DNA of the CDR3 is TGTGCCAGCAGCGTAGCTGCTAGGCCCTACGAGCAGTACTTC. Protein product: CASSVAARPYEQYF.